The 20 T cell receptor beta chains below all came from one sample that was sequenced in a study of human T cells and chemical hapten exposure. Time point in this sample: healthy volunteer bleed at 6 weeks. Unfractionated whole blood yielded total RNA. One entry per CDR3 protein results from TCRdb running MiXCR on the RACE reads. This table has some 65,000 distinct CDR3 sequences, about 6% appearing once. The sequencing input was whole blood. All receptors come from a female donor in good health. Some clones in this sample may be carry-over from other donors' samples.

This clonotype was observed at least ten times. J is TRBJ2-3 and V is TRBV9; 8 bases fit TRBD1. The CDR3 length is 15 residues. Looked up from germline, CDR1 is SGDLS and CDR2 is YYNGEE. V trimming: 3 bases; J trimming: 4 bases; junction bases outside the gene matches: 7. The CDR3 nucleotides read TGTGCCAGCAGCGGGCCGGGACAGGTGCCAGATACGCAGTATTTT. Translating gives CASSGPGQVPDTQYF.

The CDR3, as DNA: TGTGCCAGCAGCTTAGCGGCCTCCTACGAGCAGTACTTC. It codes for CASSLAASYEQYF. The rearrangement uses TRBV7-2 and TRBJ2-7; D is unresolved. Trimming shortened V by 0 bases and J by 0 bases, and 3 bases separated the two germline ends. Germline CDR1 and CDR2: SGHTA and FQGNSA. CDR3 length: 13 amino acids.

The table lists this clonotype with many counts. The V and J genes are TRBV29-1 and TRBJ2-3; D is unresolved. Trimming removed 7 bases at V and 2 bases at J, with 13 bases between. This CDR3 contains 13 residues. Per germline, CDR1 SQVTM and CDR2 ANQGSEA. The chain's CDR3 is CSASQVLTDTQYF. The CDR3 DNA sequence: TGCAGCGCCTCCCAGGTACTCACAGATACGCAGTATTTT.

Only a few counts were recorded for this clonotype. This chain connects TRBV12-3 or TRBV12-4 to TRBJ2-7; a possible D gene is TRBD2 (5 bases). V dropped 1 base and J dropped 3 bases, with 13 bases sitting between them. The CDR3 runs to 15 residues. The CDR3 DNA follows: TGTGCCAGCAGTTTAGGTCTAGCAGAGTTCTACGAGCAGTACTTC. Translating it yields CASSLGLAEFYEQYF.

In its sample, this clonotype was seen many times. J is TRBJ2-3 and V is TRBV12-3 or TRBV12-4, with D possibly being TRBD2 (6 bases). Trimming took off 5 bases at V and 1 base at J, with 16 bases between the two ends. The CDR3 consists of 16 residues. The CDR3 DNA sequence: TGTGCCAGCAGTCTGACTAGTTTGGGAGGCACAGATACGCAGTATTTT. This encodes CASSLTSLGGTDTQYF.

The gene calls are TRBV5-1 and TRBJ2-7, with 13 bases that match TRBD2. Germline V gives CDR1 SGHRS, CDR2 YFSETQ. This CDR3 has 14 residues. V lost 7 bases to trimming and J lost 7 bases; unmatched junction nucleotides: 8. CDR3 coding DNA: TGCGCCAGCCGCACACGACTAGCGGGAGGTGAGCAGTACTTC. This translates into CASRTRLAGGEQYF. The full variable domain, completed using reference TRBV5-1 and TRBJ2-7, is KAGVTQTPRYLIKTRGQQVTLSCSPISGHRSVSWYQQTPGQGLQFLFEYFSETQRNKGNFPGRFSGRQFSNSRSEMNVSTLELGDSALYLCASRTRLAGGEQYFGPGTRLTVT.

The chain employs TRBV29-1 and TRBJ2-3; 11 bases match TRBD2. Germline trimming cut 3 bases from V and 4 bases from J; bases unmatched to any gene: 6. CDR1 SQVTM and CDR2 ANQGSEA come from the germline V gene. This CDR3 region has 15 residues. Here the CDR3 reads CSVDVAGGVADTQYF. For the CDR3, the DNA is TGCAGCGTTGATGTAGCGGGAGGGGTGGCAGATACGCAGTATTTT.

This clonotype was counted at least ten times. The V gene is TRBV5-1, the J gene TRBJ1-4; 9 bases align to TRBD1. Germline V gives CDR1 SGHRS, CDR2 YFSETQ. CDR3 length: 16 residues. V shed 2 bases and J 4 bases; nucleotides not matched to a gene: 6. The DNA for the CDR3 is TGCGCCAGCAGCTTTTCGGACAGGGGCTTTAATGAAAAACTGTTTTTT. It is translated as CASSFSDRGFNEKLFF. Supplemented by reference TRBV5-1 and TRBJ1-4, the full variable domain reads KAGVTQTPRYLIKTRGQQVTLSCSPISGHRSVSWYQQTPGQGLQFLFEYFSETQRNKGNFPGRFSGRQFSNSRSEMNVSTLELGDSALYLCASSFSDRGFNEKLFFGSGTQLSVL.

V is TRBV27 and J is TRBJ2-3; TRBD2 agrees at 12 bases. Germline assignment: CDR1 MNHEY and CDR2 SMNVEV (reference sequence). This CDR3 is built from 16 residues. The J segment lost 6 bases and the V segment lost 5 bases, leaving 9 bases of the junction unmatched. The CDR3 DNA is TGTGCCAGCAGTCCTTCCCGACTAGCGGGAGTTGATACGCAGTATTTT. It translates to CASSPSRLAGVDTQYF.

This clonotype was recorded at least ten times. This chain uses TRBV6-1 with TRBJ2-7; D is undetermined. CDR1 MNHNS and CDR2 SASEGT come from the germline V gene. The CDR3 is made up of 16 amino acids. V was clipped by 3 bases and J by 0 bases, with 15 bases between them. The CDR3 reads CASSEGSGGNSYEQYF. The CDR3 DNA is TGTGCCAGCAGTGAGGGGTCCGGTGGGAACTCCTACGAGCAGTACTTC.

This clonotype has just a few counts. This chain links TRBV7-8 with TRBJ2-2, with 10 positions matching TRBD1. CDR1 and CDR2 (germline): SGHVS, FQNEAQ. The V gene end was trimmed by 7 bases and the J gene end by 3 bases; junction bases not matched to a gene: 8. The CDR3 length is 16 residues. CDR3 in amino acids: CASTTLTGGDTGELFF. CDR3 nucleotides: TGTGCCAGCACCACCCTGACAGGGGGCGACACCGGGGAGCTGTTTTTT.

V gene TRBV6-1 combines with J gene TRBJ2-7, with D perhaps TRBD1 (5 bases). This CDR3 contains 12 residues. V was pared by 6 bases and J by 8 bases, with 14 bases between. CDR1 is MNHNS and CDR2 is SASEGT in the germline V gene. As DNA, the CDR3 is TGTGCCAGCAGGGCCAGGGATTTCAAGCAGTACTTC. It is translated as CASRARDFKQYF.

This clonotype appeared many times. The V gene is TRBV5-6, the J gene TRBJ2-1, with a tentative D call TRBD1 (6 bases). This CDR3 is 14 amino acids long. Looked up from germline, CDR1 is SGHDT and CDR2 is YYEEEE. V lost 4 bases to trimming and J lost 3 bases, with 11 bases between them. The CDR3 spells CASSLRDIYNEQFF. CDR3 bases: TGTGCCAGCAGCCTCCGGGACATCTACAATGAGCAGTTCTTC.

This clonotype was recorded a few times. V and J are TRBV9 and TRBJ2-3; TRBD1 aligns across 12 bases. The CDR3 has 15 residues. J lost 6 bases, V lost 1 base, and 3 bases had no gene match. CDR1 SGDLS and CDR2 YYNGEE come from the germline V gene. The CDR3 region is CASSVLGTGGDTQYF. Here the CDR3 DNA reads TGTGCCAGCAGCGTACTGGGGACAGGGGGCGATACGCAGTATTTT. Using reference TRBV9 and TRBJ2-3 for the parts outside the CDR3, the full variable domain is DSGVTQTPKHLITATGQRVTLRCSPRSGDLSVYWYQQSLDQGLQFLIQYYNGEERAKGNILERFSAQQFPDLHSELNLSSLELGDSALYFCASSVLGTGGDTQYFGPGTRLTVL.

The J gene is TRBJ2-6, the V gene TRBV12-3 or TRBV12-4, with D perhaps assigned TRBD1 or TRBD2 (5 bases each). The V gene lost 3 bases and the J gene lost 1 base, with 7 bases spanning the gap. CDR3 length: 15 amino acids. This CDR3 reads CASSFEGSGANVLTF. Written as DNA, the CDR3 is TGTGCCAGCAGTTTTGAGGGGTCTGGGGCCAACGTCCTGACTTTC.

CDR3 residues: CASSHFGTDTQYF. CDR3 DNA: TGTGCCAGCAGCCACTTCGGTACAGATACGCAGTATTTT. This chain uses TRBV14 with TRBJ2-3; D unclear. Per the germline V gene, CDR1 is SGHDN and CDR2 is FVKESK. The CDR3 length is 13 residues. Trimming pared 3 bases from V and 3 bases from J, leaving 7 bases between.

J is TRBJ2-7 and V is TRBV10-3; D is tentatively TRBD1 or TRBD2 (5 bases each). Germline V CDR1 and CDR2: ENHRY, SYGVKD. The length of the CDR3 is 14 residues. Trimming removed 4 bases at V and 0 bases at J, with 10 bases between. CDR3 amino acids: CAISVGVGSYEQYF. CDR3 bases: TGTGCCATCAGTGTGGGGGTGGGCTCCTACGAGCAGTACTTC.

This clonotype has just a few counts. This chain connects TRBV5-4 to TRBJ2-7; weak D call: TRBD1 (6 bases). Germline values: CDR1 SGHNT, CDR2 YYREEE (reference sequence). This CDR3 region has 14 residues. The V and J ends lost 3 bases and 6 bases respectively, with 16 bases between them. CDR3 loop: CASSSTQGPGEQYF. In DNA form, the CDR3 reads TGTGCCAGCAGCTCCACACAGGGCCCCGGCGAGCAGTACTTC.

This clonotype has just a few counts. The J gene is TRBJ2-5, the V gene TRBV6-5; 12 bases match TRBD2. V gave up 5 bases and J gave up 1 base; unmatched junction bases: 2. Germline loops: CDR1 MNHEY, CDR2 SVGAGI. This CDR3 has 15 residues. CDR3 sequence (DNA): TGTGCCAGCAGTCTAGCGGGAGGGCCCCAAGAGACCCAGTACTTC. Protein sequence: CASSLAGGPQETQYF.

This sequence joins TRBV6-6 and TRBJ1-1, with TRBD1 matching 7 bases. CDR3 size: 14 residues. The germline gives CDR1 MNHNY, CDR2 SVGAGI (reference sequence). V shed 6 bases and J 1 base; nucleotides not matched to a gene: 5. CDR3 bases: TGTGCCAGCAGAACTAGACAGGGGAACACTGAAGCTTTCTTT. Its protein product is CASRTRQGNTEAFF.